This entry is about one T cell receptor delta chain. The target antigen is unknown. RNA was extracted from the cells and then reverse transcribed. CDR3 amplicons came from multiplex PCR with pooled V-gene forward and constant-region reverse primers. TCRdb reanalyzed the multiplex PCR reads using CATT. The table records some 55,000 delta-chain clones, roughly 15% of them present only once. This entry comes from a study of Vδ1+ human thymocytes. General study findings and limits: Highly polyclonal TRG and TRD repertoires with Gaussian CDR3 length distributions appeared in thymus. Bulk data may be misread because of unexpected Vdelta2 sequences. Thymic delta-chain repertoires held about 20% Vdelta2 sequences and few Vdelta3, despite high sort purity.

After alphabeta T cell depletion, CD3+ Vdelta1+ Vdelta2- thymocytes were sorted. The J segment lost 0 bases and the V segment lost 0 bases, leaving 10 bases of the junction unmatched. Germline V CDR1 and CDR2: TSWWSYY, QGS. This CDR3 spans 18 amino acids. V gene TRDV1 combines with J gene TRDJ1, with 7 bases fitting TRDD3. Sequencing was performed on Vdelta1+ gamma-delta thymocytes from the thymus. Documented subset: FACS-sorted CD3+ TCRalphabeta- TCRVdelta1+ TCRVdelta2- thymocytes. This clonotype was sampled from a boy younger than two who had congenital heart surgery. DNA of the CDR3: TGTGCTCTTGGGGAACTATCTCCCCTGGGGGCGTACACCGATAAACTCATCTTT. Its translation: CALGELSPLGAYTDKLIF.